Below are 13 T cell receptor beta chains sequenced from a single sample in a study of cytomegalovirus exposure and HLA in healthy donors. Use of 60 Vbeta and 13 Jbeta primers characterized the PCR. TCRdb's table, derived via immunoSEQ multiplex PCR, lists solely in-frame clones and lacks some. The data contain 100,000 to 150,000 clones, about four fifths of them singletons. What was sequenced was PBMCs. These receptors were taken from a woman aged 40 to 50 in good health and CMV-seropositive.

The rearrangement uses TRBV6-1 and TRBJ2-7; 7 bases are a match to TRBD1. The CDR3 length is 14 residues. V lost 4 bases, J lost 6 bases, and 9 bases stayed unmatched. Germline assignment: CDR1 MNHNS and CDR2 SASEGT. The CDR3 loop is CASSAKTGPREQYF. The CDR3 DNA sequence: TGTGCCAGCAGTGCGAAGACAGGGCCCCGCGAGCAGTACTTC.

The J gene is TRBJ1-1, the V gene TRBV7-6; 8 bases map to TRBD1. Germline V gives CDR1 SGHVS, CDR2 FNYEAQ. The V segment lost 5 bases and the J segment 4 bases; nucleotides outside the gene matches: 9. CDR3 length: 15 residues. CDR3 nucleotide sequence: TGTGCCAGCAGCCCGCAGACAGGGGAGGGCACTGAAGCTTTCTTT. Translated, it gives CASSPQTGEGTEAFF.

The rearrangement links TRBV7-3 to TRBJ2-5, with 8 bases that match TRBD2. Germline V gene sequence: CDR1 SGHTA, CDR2 FQGTGA. Losses at the gene ends were 4 bases for V and 5 bases for J; bases not matched to a gene: 9. The CDR3 loop spans 15 amino acids. CDR3 DNA: TGTGCCAGCAGCTCCGGGACTAGGAACGGGGAGACCCAGTACTTC. It specifies CASSSGTRNGETQYF. The whole variable domain, filled in from reference TRBV7-3 and TRBJ2-5, reads GAGVSQTPSNKVTEKGKYVELRCDPISGHTALYWYRQSLGQGPEFLIYFQGTGAADDSGLPNDRFFAVRPEGSVSTLKIQRTERGDSAVYLCASSSGTRNGETQYFGPGTRLLVL.

The gene calls are TRBV6-1 and TRBJ2-1, with TRBD2 matching over 9 bases. This CDR3 contains 15 residues. Germline CDR1 MNHNS, CDR2 SASEGT. V lost 1 base, J lost 3 bases, and 1 base stayed unmatched. The DNA of the CDR3 is TGTGCCAGCAGTGAAGTAGCGGGAGACTACAATGAGCAGTTCTTC. Amino acid sequence: CASSEVAGDYNEQFF.

The V gene is TRBV27, the J gene TRBJ1-5, with TRBD1 matching over 8 bases. Germline V gives CDR1 MNHEY, CDR2 SMNVEV (reference sequence). The CDR3 length is 14 residues. J lost 7 bases, V lost 7 bases, and 9 bases had no gene match. The CDR3 sequence is CASKKDREAQPQHF. The DNA of the CDR3 is TGTGCCAGCAAAAAGGACAGGGAGGCCCAGCCCCAGCATTTT.

The J gene is TRBJ1-1, the V gene TRBV7-6; D is uncertain. This CDR3 comprises 18 residues. Germline-derived CDR1 and CDR2 are SGHVS and FNYEAQ. The V end lost 5 bases, the J end lost 6 bases, and 28 bases lay between the germline ends. The CDR3 spells CASSPSTLSNVPSAEAFF. The CDR3 DNA sequence: TGTGCCAGCAGCCCATCCACACTAAGCAACGTCCCGTCTGCTGAAGCTTTCTTT.

This chain links TRBV29-1 with TRBJ1-2, with 7 bases that match TRBD1. CDR3 length: 13 amino acids. Germline V lookup: CDR1 SQVTM, CDR2 ANQGSEA. Losses at the gene ends were 4 bases for V and 5 bases for J; bases not matched to a gene: 7. CDR3 protein: CSVGSGQQYGYTF. The CDR3 nucleotides are TGCAGCGTTGGGTCGGGACAGCAATATGGCTACACCTTC.

DNA for the CDR3: TGTGCCAGCAGCCCCTCGGTTAATAGAGTTAGCGGATACAATGAGCAGTTCTTC. This sequence encodes CASSPSVNRVSGYNEQFF. The chain combines TRBV9 with TRBJ2-1; possibly TRBD2 for D (6 bases). Germline V gene sequence: CDR1 SGDLS, CDR2 YYNGEE. With 4 bases removed from V and 4 bases from J, the gap between germline ends came to 24 bases. This CDR3 is 18 amino acids long.

This chain connects TRBV4-1 to TRBJ1-5, with TRBD1 matching 7 bases. Germline V lookup: CDR1 MGHRA, CDR2 YSYEKL. V lost 1 base, J lost 2 bases, and 5 bases stayed unmatched. The CDR3 has 16 amino acids. The CDR3 DNA reads as TGCGCCAGCAGCCAAGGACAGGGAGTCGGCAATCAGCCCCAGCATTTT. This gives the protein CASSQGQGVGNQPQHF.

This chain links TRBV25-1 with TRBJ2-7; 8 bases are a match to TRBD1. The CDR3 length is 16 residues. Trimming at V came to 5 bases and at J to 3 bases, leaving 12 bases not matched to a gene. Germline loops: CDR1 MGHDK, CDR2 SYGVNS. The CDR3, as DNA: TGTGCCAGCAGTCCCCTAGGGACAGGTCCGGGCTACGAGCAGTACTTC. Protein: CASSPLGTGPGYEQYF.

The V and J genes are TRBV10-3 and TRBJ2-2; D remains unclear. The CDR3 spans 13 residues. CDR1 is ENHRY and CDR2 is SYGVKD in the germline V gene. The V end lost 8 bases, the J end lost 0 bases, and 7 bases lay between the germline ends. CDR3: CAIGTANTGELFF. In DNA form, the CDR3 reads TGTGCCATCGGCACAGCGAACACCGGGGAGCTGTTTTTT.

The chain combines TRBV28 with TRBJ1-5; D is uncertain. Trimming took off 5 bases at V and 2 bases at J, with 13 bases between the two ends. Germline V gene lookup returns CDR1 MDHEN and CDR2 SYDVKM. The CDR3 sequence is 15 residues long. The CDR3: CASSHSGYGNQPQHF. The CDR3 DNA reads as TGTGCCAGCAGTCACTCGGGTTATGGCAATCAGCCCCAGCATTTT.

The CDR3 DNA reads as TGTGCCAGCAGCTTCGGGCGGGACCTAGGAGCCTACGAGCAGTACTTC. The encoded protein is CASSFGRDLGAYEQYF. J is TRBJ2-7 and V is TRBV7-2; D might be TRBD2 (6 bases). V lost 3 bases to trimming and J lost 2 bases, with 17 bases between them. This CDR3 has 16 residues. From germline, CDR1 is SGHTA and CDR2 FQGNSA.